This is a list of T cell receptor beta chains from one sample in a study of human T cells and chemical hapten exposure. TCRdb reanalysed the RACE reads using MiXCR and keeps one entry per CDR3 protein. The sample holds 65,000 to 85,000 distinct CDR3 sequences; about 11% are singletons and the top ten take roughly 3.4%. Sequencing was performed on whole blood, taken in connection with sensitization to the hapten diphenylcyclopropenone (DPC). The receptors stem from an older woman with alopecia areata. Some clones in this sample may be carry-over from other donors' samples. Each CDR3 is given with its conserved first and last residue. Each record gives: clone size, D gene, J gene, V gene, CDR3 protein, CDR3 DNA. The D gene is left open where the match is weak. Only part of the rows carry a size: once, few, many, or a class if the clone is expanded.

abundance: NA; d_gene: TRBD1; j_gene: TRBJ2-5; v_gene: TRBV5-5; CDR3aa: CASSPGDRGYLETQYF; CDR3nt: TGTGCCAGCAGCCCTGGGGACAGGGGATACCTAGAGACCCAGTACTTC
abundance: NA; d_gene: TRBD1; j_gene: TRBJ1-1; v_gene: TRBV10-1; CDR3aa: CASSMDRRDTEAFF; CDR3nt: TGCGCCAGCAGTATGGACAGGCGTGACACTGAAGCTTTCTTT
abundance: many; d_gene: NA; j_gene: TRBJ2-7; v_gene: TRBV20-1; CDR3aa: CSARATQGSYEQYF; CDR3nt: TGCAGTGCTAGAGCCACACAGGGATCCTACGAGCAGTACTTC
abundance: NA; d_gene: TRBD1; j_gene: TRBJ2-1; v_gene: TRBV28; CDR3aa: CASRAGTAVYNEQFF; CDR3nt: TGTGCCAGCAGAGCCGGGACAGCCGTCTACAATGAGCAGTTCTTC
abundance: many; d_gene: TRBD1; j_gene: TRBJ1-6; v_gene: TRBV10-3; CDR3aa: CATFPGQGRSPLHF; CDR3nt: TGTGCCACCTTCCCGGGACAGGGACGATCACCCCTCCACTTT
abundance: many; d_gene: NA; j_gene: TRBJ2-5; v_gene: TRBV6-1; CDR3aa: CASSEVGETQYF; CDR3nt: TGTGCCAGCAGTGAAGTTGGGGAGACCCAGTACTTC
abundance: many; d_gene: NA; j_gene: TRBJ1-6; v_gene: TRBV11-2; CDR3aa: CASSFGGNWNSPLHF; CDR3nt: TGTGCCAGCAGCTTCGGAGGCAACTGGAATTCACCCCTCCACTTT
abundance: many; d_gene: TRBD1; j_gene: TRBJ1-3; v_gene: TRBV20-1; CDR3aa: CSAATGPTSGNTIYF; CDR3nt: TGCAGTGCTGCGACAGGGCCAACCTCTGGAAACACCATATATTTT
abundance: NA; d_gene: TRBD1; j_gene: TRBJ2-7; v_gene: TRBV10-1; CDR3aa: CASSETTGGKQYF; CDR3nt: TGCGCCAGCAGTGAGACGACAGGGGGCAAGCAGTACTTC
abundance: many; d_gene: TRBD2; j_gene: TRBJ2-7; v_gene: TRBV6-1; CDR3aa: CASSPKTSASSYEQYF; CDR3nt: TGTGCCAGCAGTCCAAAGACTAGCGCGAGCTCCTACGAGCAGTACTTC
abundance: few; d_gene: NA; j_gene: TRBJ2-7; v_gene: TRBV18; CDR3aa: CASSPRDRATYYEQYF; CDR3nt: TGTGCCAGCTCACCACGGGACCGTGCGACCTACTACGAGCAGTACTTC
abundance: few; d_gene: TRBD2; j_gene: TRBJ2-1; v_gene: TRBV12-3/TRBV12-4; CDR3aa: CASQSGGIYNEQFF; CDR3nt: TGTGCCAGTCAGTCGGGGGGGATATACAATGAGCAGTTCTTC
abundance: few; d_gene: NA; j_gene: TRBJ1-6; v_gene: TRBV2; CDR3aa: CASSRDVPSGSPLHF; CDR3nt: TGTGCCAGCAGCCGCGACGTCCCGAGCGGTTCACCCCTCCACTTT
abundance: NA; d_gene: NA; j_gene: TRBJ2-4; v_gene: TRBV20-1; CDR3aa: CSAITTGSKNIQYF; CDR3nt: TGCAGTGCTATAACGACAGGTTCCAAAAACATTCAGTACTTC
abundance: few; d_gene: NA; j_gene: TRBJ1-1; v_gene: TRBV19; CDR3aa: CASSRWEEAFF; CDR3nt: TGTGCCAGTAGTCGATGGGAGGAAGCTTTCTTT
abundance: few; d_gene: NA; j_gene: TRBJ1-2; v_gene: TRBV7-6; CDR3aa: CASSLYAGGADPYGYTF; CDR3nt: TGTGCCAGCAGCTTATACGCGGGGGGGGCAGACCCCTATGGCTACACCTTC
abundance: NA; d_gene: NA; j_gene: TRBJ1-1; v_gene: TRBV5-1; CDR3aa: CASSLKLGDTEAFF; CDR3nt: TGCGCCAGCAGCTTGAAGCTGGGGGACACTGAAGCTTTCTTT
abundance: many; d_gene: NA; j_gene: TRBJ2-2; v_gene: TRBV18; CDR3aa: CASSPARADTGELFF; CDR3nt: TGTGCCAGCTCACCTGCCAGGGCGGACACCGGGGAGCTGTTTTTT
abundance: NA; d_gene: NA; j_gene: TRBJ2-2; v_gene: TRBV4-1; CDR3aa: CASSHRVGELFF; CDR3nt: TGCGCCAGCAGCCACAGGGTCGGGGAGCTGTTTTTT
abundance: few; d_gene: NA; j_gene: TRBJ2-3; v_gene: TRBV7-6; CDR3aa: CASSLQQRDTQYF; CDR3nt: TGTGCCAGCAGCTTGCAACAGAGGGATACGCAGTATTTT